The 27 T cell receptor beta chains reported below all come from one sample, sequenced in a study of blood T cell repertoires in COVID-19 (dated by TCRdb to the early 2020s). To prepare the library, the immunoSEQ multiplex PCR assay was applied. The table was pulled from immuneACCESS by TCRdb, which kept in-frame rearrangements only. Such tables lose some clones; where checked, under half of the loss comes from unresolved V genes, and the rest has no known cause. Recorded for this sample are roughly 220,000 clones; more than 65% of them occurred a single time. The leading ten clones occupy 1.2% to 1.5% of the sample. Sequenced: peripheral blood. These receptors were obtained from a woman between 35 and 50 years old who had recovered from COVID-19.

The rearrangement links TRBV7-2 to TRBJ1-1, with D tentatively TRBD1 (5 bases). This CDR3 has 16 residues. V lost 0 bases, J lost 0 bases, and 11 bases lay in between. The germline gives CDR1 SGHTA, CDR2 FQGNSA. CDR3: CASSLATGAMNTEAFF. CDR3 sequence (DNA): TGTGCCAGCAGCTTAGCCACAGGTGCCATGAACACTGAAGCTTTCTTT. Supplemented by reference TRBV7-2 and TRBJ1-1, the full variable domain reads GAGVSQSPSNKVTEKGKDVELRCDPISGHTALYWYRQSLGQGLEFLIYFQGNSAPDKSGLPSDRFSAERTGGSVSTLTIQRTQQEDSAVYLCASSLATGAMNTEAFFGQGTRLTVV.

This chain's CDR3 is CASTGLYLNTIYF. CDR3 coding DNA: TGTGCCAGTACGGGACTGTACCTCAACACCATATATTTT. The chain couples TRBV19 to TRBJ1-3; perhaps TRBD1 as D (5 bases). CDR3 length equals 13 residues. Trimming removed 7 bases from V and 7 bases from J, with 14 bases in between. CDR1 is LNHDA and CDR2 is SQIVND in the germline V gene (reference sequence).

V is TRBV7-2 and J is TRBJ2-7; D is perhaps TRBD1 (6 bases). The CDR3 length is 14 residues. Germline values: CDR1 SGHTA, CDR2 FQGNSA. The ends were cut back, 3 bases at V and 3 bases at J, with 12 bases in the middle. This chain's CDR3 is CASSFGPGDYEQYF. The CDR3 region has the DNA TGTGCCAGCAGCTTTGGTCCAGGGGACTACGAGCAGTACTTC.

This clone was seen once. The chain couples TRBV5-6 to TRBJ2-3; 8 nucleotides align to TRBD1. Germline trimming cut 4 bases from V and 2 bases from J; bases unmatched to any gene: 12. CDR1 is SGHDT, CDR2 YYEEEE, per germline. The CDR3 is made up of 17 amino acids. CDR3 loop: CASSPHRGTKITDTQYF. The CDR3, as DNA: TGTGCCAGCAGCCCCCACAGGGGGACCAAAATCACAGATACGCAGTATTTT. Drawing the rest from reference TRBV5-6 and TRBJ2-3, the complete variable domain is DAGVTQSPTHLIKTRGQQVTLRCSPKSGHDTVSWYQQALGQGPQFIFQYYEEEERQRGNFPDRFSGHQFPNYSSELNVNALLLGDSALYLCASSPHRGTKITDTQYFGPGTRLTVL.

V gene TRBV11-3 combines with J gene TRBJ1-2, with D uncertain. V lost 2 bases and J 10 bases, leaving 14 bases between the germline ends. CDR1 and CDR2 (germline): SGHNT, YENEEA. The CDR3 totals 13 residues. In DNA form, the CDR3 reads TGTGCCAGCAGCTTAATCGCTGGCGGTCCCTACACCTTC. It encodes CASSLIAGGPYTF.

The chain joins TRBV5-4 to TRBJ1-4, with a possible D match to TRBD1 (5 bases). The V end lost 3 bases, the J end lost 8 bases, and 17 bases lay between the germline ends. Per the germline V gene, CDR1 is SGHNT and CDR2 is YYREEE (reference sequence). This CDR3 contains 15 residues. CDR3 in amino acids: CASSSHGTVEEKLFF. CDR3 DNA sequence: TGTGCCAGCAGCTCACACGGGACTGTAGAGGAAAAACTGTTTTTT.

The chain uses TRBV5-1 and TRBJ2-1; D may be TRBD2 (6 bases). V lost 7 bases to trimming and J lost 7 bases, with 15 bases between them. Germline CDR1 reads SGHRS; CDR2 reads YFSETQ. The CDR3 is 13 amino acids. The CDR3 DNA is TGCGCCAGCCGAAGAGTGGGGGGTAATGAGCAGTTCTTC. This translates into CASRRVGGNEQFF. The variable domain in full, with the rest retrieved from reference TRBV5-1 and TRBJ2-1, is KAGVTQTPRYLIKTRGQQVTLSCSPISGHRSVSWYQQTPGQGLQFLFEYFSETQRNKGNFPGRFSGRQFSNSRSEMNVSTLELGDSALYLCASRRVGGNEQFFGPGTRLTVL.

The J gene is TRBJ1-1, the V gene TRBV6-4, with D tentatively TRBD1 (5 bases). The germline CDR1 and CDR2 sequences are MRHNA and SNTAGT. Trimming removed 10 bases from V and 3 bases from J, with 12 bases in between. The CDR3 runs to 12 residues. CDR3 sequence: CATRSGDTEAFF. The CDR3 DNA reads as TGTGCCACCAGGTCGGGGGACACTGAAGCTTTCTTT.

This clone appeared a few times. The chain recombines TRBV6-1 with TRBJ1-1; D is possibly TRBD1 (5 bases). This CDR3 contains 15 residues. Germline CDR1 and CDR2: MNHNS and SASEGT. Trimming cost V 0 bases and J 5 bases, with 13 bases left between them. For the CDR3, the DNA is TGTGCCAGCAGTGAAGCGGCGGGGGTGGCGACTGAAGCTTTCTTT. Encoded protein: CASSEAAGVATEAFF.

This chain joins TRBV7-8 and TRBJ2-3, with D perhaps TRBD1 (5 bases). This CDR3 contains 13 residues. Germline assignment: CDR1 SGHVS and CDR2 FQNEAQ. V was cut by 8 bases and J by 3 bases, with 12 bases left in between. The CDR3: CASGQGWTDTQYF. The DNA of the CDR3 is TGTGCCAGCGGTCAGGGATGGACAGATACGCAGTATTTT.

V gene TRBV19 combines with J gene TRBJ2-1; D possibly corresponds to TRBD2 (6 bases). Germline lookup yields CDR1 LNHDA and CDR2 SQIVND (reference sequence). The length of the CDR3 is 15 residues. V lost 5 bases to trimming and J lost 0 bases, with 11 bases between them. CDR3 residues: CASSSERASYNEQFF. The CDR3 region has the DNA TGTGCCAGTAGTTCCGAGCGGGCCTCCTACAATGAGCAGTTCTTC.

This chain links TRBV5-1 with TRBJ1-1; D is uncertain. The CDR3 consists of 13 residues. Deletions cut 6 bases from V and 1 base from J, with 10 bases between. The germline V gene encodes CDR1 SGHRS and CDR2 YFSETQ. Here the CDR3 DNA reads TGCGCCAGCACTGAGGGAGAGAACACTGAAGCTTTCTTT. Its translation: CASTEGENTEAFF. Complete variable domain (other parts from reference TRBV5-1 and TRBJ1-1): KAGVTQTPRYLIKTRGQQVTLSCSPISGHRSVSWYQQTPGQGLQFLFEYFSETQRNKGNFPGRFSGRQFSNSRSEMNVSTLELGDSALYLCASTEGENTEAFFGQGTRLTVV.

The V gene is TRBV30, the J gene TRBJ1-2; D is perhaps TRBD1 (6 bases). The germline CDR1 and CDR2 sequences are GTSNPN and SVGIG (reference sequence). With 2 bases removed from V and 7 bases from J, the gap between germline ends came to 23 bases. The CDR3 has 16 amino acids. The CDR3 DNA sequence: TGTGCCTGGAGTCCCCAACAGGGTAGGGCGACAGGTGGCTACACCTTC. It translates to CAWSPQQGRATGGYTF.

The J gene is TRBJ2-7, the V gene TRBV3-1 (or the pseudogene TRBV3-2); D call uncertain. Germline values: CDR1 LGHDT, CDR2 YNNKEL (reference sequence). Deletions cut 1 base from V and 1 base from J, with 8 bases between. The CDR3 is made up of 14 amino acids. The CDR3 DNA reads TGTGCCAGCAGCCAAGTTCCTCCTTCCTACGAGCAGTACTTC. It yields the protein CASSQVPPSYEQYF.

The CDR3 reads CASSVGPQAGEKLFF. In DNA form, the CDR3 reads TGTGCCAGCAGCGTAGGGCCCCAGGCGGGTGAAAAACTGTTTTTT. The chain employs TRBV9 and TRBJ1-4; no reliable D call. This CDR3 is 15 amino acids long. Germline V gene data show CDR1 as SGDLS and CDR2 as YYNGEE. Trimming removed 0 bases at V and 7 bases at J, with 13 bases between. The complete variable domain, with remaining parts taken from reference TRBV9 and TRBJ1-4, reads DSGVTQTPKHLITATGQRVTLRCSPRSGDLSVYWYQQSLDQGLQFLIQYYNGEERAKGNILERFSAQQFPDLHSELNLSSLELGDSALYFCASSVGPQAGEKLFFGSGTQLSVL.

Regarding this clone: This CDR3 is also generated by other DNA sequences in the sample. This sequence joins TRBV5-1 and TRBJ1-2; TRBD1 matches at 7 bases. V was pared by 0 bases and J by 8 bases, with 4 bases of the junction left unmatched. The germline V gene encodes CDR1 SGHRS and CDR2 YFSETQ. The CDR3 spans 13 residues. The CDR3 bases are TGCGCCAGCAGCTTGGGGCAGGGGGAAGGCTACACCTTC. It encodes CASSLGQGEGYTF.

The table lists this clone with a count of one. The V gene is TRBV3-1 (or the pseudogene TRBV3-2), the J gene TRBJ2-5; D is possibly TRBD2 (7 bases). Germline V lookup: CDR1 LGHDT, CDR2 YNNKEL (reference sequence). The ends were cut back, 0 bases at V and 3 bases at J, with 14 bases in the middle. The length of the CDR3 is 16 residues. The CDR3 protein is CASSQDVGGRKETQYF. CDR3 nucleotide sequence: TGTGCCAGCAGCCAAGATGTGGGGGGGCGTAAAGAGACCCAGTACTTC.

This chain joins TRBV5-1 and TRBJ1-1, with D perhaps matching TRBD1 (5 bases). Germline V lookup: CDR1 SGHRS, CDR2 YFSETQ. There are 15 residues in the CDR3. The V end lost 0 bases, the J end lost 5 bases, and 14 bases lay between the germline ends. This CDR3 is CASSLAGGVVTEAFF. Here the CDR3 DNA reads TGCGCCAGCAGCTTGGCTGGAGGGGTGGTAACTGAAGCTTTCTTT.

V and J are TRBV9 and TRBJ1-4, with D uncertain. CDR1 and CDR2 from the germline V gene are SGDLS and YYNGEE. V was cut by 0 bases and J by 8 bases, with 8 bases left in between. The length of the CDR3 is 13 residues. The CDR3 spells CASSVGGGEKLFF. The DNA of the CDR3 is TGTGCCAGCAGCGTAGGTGGAGGGGAAAAACTGTTTTTT.

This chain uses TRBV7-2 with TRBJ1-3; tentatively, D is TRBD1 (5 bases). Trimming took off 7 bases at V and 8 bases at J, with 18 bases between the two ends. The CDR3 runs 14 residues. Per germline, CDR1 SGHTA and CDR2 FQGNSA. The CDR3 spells CASTTLGLGDTIYF. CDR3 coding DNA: TGTGCCAGCACCACGTTGGGGCTTGGGGACACCATATATTTT.

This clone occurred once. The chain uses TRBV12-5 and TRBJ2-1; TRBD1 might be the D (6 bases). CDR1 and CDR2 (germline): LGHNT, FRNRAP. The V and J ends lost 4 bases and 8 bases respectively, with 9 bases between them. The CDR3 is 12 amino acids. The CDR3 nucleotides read TGTGCTAGTGGTTCAACAGGGTATGAGCAGTTCTTC. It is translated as CASGSTGYEQFF.

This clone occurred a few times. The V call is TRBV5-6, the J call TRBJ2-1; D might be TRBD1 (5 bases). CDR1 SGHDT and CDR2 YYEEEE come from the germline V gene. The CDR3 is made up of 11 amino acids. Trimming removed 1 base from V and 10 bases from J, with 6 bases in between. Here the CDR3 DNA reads TGTGCCAGCAGCTTGAACAGGGAGCAGTTCTTC. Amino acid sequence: CASSLNREQFF. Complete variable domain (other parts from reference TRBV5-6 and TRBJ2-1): DAGVTQSPTHLIKTRGQQVTLRCSPKSGHDTVSWYQQALGQGPQFIFQYYEEEERQRGNFPDRFSGHQFPNYSSELNVNALLLGDSALYLCASSLNREQFFGPGTRLTVL.

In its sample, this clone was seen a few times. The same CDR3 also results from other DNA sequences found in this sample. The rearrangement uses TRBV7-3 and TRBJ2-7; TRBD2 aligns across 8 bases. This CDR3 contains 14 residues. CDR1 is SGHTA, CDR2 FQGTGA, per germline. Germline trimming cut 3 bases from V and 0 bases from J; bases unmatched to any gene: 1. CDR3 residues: CASSLSGGSYEQYF. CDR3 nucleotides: TGTGCCAGCAGCTTGAGCGGGGGCTCCTACGAGCAGTACTTC.

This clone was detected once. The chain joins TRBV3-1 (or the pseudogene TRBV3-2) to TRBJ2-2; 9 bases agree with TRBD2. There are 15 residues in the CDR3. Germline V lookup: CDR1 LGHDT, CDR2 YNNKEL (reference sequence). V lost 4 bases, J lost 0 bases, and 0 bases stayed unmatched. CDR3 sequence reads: CASSLAGANTGELFF. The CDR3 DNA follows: TGTGCCAGCAGCCTAGCGGGGGCGAACACCGGGGAGCTGTTTTTT.

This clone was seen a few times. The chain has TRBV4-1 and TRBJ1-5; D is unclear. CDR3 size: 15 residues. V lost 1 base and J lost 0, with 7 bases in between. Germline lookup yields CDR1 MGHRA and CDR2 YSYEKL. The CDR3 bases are TGCGCCAGCAGCCAAGCCTCACATAGCAATCAGCCCCAGCATTTT. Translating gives CASSQASHSNQPQHF.

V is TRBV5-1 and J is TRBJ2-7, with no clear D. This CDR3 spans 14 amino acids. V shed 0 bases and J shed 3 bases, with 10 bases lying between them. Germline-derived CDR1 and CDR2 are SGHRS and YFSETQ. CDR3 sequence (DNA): TGCGCCAGCAGCTTGGGGCCTCCTCGCTACGAGCAGTACTTC. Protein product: CASSLGPPRYEQYF. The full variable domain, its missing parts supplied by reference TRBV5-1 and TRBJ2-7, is KAGVTQTPRYLIKTRGQQVTLSCSPISGHRSVSWYQQTPGQGLQFLFEYFSETQRNKGNFPGRFSGRQFSNSRSEMNVSTLELGDSALYLCASSLGPPRYEQYFGPGTRLTVT.

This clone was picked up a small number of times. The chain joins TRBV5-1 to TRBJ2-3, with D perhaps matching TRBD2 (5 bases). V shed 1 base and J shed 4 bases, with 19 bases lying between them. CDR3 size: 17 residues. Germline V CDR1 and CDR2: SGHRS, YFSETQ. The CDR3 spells CASSLPQGLERSDTQYF. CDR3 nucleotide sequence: TGCGCCAGCAGCTTGCCCCAAGGACTGGAGAGGTCAGATACGCAGTATTTT. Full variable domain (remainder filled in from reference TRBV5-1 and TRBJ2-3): KAGVTQTPRYLIKTRGQQVTLSCSPISGHRSVSWYQQTPGQGLQFLFEYFSETQRNKGNFPGRFSGRQFSNSRSEMNVSTLELGDSALYLCASSLPQGLERSDTQYFGPGTRLTVL.